The clone carrying this T cell receptor beta chain was picked up many times. CDR1 LGHNA and CDR2 YSLEER come from the germline V gene. Between the trimmed V and J ends, which lost 1 base and 4 bases, there was a span of 10 bases. This CDR3 has 15 amino acids. TCRdb's table, derived via immunoSEQ multiplex PCR, lists solely in-frame clones and lacks some. The table includes 250,000 to 350,000 clones, less than 85% detected once. The sample comes from a study of blood T cell repertoires in COVID-19. J is TRBJ1-4 and V is TRBV4-3, with D possibly being TRBD1 (5 bases). Sequences were obtained from peripheral blood. This sequence originates from a human donor with COVID-19, enrolled during active disease. The donor label of this sample is uncertain. CDR3: CASSQAGRVNEKLFF. The CDR3 DNA sequence: TGCGCCAGCAGCCAAGCGGGCAGGGTTAATGAAAAACTGTTTTTT.